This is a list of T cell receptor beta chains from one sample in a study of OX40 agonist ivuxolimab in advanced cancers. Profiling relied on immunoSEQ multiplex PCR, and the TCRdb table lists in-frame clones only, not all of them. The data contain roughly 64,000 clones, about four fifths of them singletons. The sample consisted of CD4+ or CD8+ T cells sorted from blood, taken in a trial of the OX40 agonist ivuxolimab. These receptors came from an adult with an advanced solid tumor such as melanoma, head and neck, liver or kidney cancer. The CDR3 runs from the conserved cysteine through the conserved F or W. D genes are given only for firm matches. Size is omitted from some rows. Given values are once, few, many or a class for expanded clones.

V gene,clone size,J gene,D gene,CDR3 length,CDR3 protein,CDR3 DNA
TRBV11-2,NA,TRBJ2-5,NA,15,CASSLELAAQETQYF,TGTGCCAGCAGCTTAGAATTAGCTGCCCAAGAGACCCAGTACTTC
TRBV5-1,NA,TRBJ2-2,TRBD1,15,CASSGDRGRTGELFF,TGCGCCAGCAGCGGTGACAGGGGGCGGACCGGGGAGCTGTTTTTT
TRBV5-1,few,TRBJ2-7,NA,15,CASSFALGELYEQYF,TGCGCCAGCAGCTTCGCACTGGGCGAACTCTACGAGCAGTACTTC
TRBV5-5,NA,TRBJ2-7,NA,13,CASSPGRSYEQYF,TGTGCCAGCAGCCCGGGACGGAGCTACGAGCAGTACTTC
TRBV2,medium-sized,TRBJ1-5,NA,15,CASSEGQHLNQPQHF,TGTGCCAGCAGTGAAGGGCAACACCTCAATCAGCCCCAGCATTTT
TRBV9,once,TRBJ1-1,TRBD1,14,CASSVEQGDTEAFF,TGTGCCAGCAGCGTCGAACAGGGGGACACTGAAGCTTTCTTT
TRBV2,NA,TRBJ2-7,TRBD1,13,CASLRDRGYEQYF,TGTGCCAGCCTCCGAGACAGGGGATACGAGCAGTACTTC
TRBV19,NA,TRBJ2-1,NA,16,CASSMYGRAPYNEQFF,TGTGCCAGTAGTATGTACGGCAGGGCCCCGTACAATGAGCAGTTCTTC
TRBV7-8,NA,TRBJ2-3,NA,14,CASSPRTLADTQYF,TGTGCCAGCAGCCCTCGAACGTTGGCGGATACGCAGTATTTT
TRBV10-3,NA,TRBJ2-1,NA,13,CAIRKDGYNEQFF,TGTGCCATCAGAAAGGACGGCTACAATGAGCAGTTCTTC
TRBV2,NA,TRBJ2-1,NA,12,CASSVTNNEQFF,TGTGCCAGCAGTGTAACCAACAATGAGCAGTTCTTC
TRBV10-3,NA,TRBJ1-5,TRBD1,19,CAISETKTSGQGGNQPQHF,TGTGCCATCAGTGAAACTAAAACCTCGGGACAGGGGGGGAATCAGCCCCAGCATTTT
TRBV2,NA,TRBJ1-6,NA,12,CASSSSGSPLHF,TGTGCCAGCAGTTCGTCCGGTTCACCCCTCCACTTT
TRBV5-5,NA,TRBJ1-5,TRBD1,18,CASSGWTGVGISNQPQHF,TGTGCCAGCAGCGGCTGGACAGGGGTTGGGATTAGCAATCAGCCCCAGCATTTT
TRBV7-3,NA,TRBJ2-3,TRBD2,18,CASSSRLAGGGGTDTQYF,TGTGCCAGCAGCTCCCGACTAGCGGGGGGCGGGGGCACAGATACGCAGTATTTT
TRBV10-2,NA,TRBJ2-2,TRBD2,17,CASRQNLGTRGTGELFF,TGCGCCAGCCGACAAAATTTAGGGACTAGGGGCACCGGGGAGCTGTTTTTT
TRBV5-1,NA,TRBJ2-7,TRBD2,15,CASSHKRGDSYEQYF,TGCGCCAGCAGCCATAAGCGGGGTGACTCCTACGAGCAGTACTTC
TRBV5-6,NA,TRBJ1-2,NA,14,CASSLEGVGYGYTF,TGTGCCAGCAGCTTGGAAGGCGTAGGGTATGGCTACACCTTC
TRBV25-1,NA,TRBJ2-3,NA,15,CASSELGGGKDTQYF,TGTGCCAGCAGTGAGTTAGGGGGAGGGAAAGATACGCAGTATTTT
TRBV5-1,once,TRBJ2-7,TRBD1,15,CASSTGTGDPYEQYF,TGCGCCAGCAGCACCGGGACAGGGGACCCCTACGAGCAGTACTTC
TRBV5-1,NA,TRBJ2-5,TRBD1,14,CASSLQGDQETQYF,TGCGCCAGCAGCCTGCAGGGGGACCAAGAGACCCAGTACTTC
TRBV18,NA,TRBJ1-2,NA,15,CASSPPASRAYGYTF,TGTGCCAGCTCACCTCCTGCCAGCAGGGCCTATGGCTACACCTTC
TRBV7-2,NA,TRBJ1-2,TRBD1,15,CASSPGTGDGYGYTF,TGTGCCAGCAGCCCCGGGACAGGGGATGGCTATGGCTACACCTTC
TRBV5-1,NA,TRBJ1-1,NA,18,CASSLDGQLLSMNTEAFF,TGCGCCAGCAGCTTGGATGGACAGCTCTTATCCATGAACACTGAAGCTTTCTTT
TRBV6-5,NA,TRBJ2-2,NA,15,CASRAAGLPTGELFF,TGTGCCAGCAGAGCCGCGGGACTCCCCACCGGGGAGCTGTTTTTT
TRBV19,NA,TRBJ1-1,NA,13,CASSIDGLNEAFF,TGTGCCAGTAGTATAGATGGACTCAATGAAGCTTTCTTT
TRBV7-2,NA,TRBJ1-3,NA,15,CASSLHQGTGNTIYF,TGTGCCAGCAGCTTACACCAAGGGACTGGAAACACCATATATTTT
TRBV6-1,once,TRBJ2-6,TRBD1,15,CASSTGGSGANVLTF,TGTGCCAGCAGTACAGGGGGCTCTGGGGCCAACGTCCTGACTTTC